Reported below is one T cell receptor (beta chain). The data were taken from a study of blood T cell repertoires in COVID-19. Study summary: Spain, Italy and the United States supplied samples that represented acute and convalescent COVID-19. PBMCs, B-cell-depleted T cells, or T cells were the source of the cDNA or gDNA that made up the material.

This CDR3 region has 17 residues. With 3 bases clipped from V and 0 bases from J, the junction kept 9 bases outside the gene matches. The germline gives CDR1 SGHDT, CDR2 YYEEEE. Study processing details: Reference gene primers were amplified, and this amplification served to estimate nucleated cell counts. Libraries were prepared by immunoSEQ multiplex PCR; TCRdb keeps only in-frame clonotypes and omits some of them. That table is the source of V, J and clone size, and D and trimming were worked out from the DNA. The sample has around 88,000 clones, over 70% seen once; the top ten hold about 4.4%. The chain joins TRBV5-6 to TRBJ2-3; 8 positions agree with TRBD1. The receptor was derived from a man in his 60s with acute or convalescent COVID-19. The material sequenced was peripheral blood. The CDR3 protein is CASSSLRDRKSTDTQYF. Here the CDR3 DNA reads TGTGCCAGCAGCTCGCTGAGGGACAGGAAGAGCACAGATACGCAGTATTTT.